One TCR beta chain is described in this entry. What it binds is unknown. Germline V lookup: CDR1 SGDLS, CDR2 YYNGEE. CDR3 size: 13 residues. The junction had 3 bases not matched to a gene; V was cut back by 7 bases and J by 1 base. The sample originates from a study of cytomegalovirus exposure and HLA in healthy donors. Broader study findings: Most TCR sequences showed up rarely, but some public TCRs showed up in many donors.

PCR was performed using 60 Vbeta and 13 Jbeta primers. Data came from immunoSEQ multiplex PCR; TCRdb stores just in-frame clones and leaves some out. Altogether some 65,000 clones are present, around 73% being singletons, with the ten largest covering around 3%. The sequenced sample was PBMCs. The clonotype was recovered from a girl aged 5-17 years in good health and CMV-seropositive. The chain recombines TRBV9 with TRBJ1-1; TRBD1 agrees at 8 bases. CDR3 nucleotide sequence: TGTGCCAGCGCACAGGGGGGGAACACTGAAGCTTTCTTT. It specifies CASAQGGNTEAFF.